The TCR beta chain described here comes from a study of prognosis after radiotherapy for stage I lung cancer (TCRdb year 2021). In terms of the full investigation: Between April 2018 and January 2019, more than 15 stage I NSCLC patients were enrolled in Nanjing, China. Peripheral blood TCR beta repertoires were profiled in stage I NSCLC patients before and after stereotactic body radiotherapy, and the repertoires were related to distant failure. A total of around 38 blood samples from roughly 20 patients were sequenced, with one sample obtained before and one obtained after SBRT for each patient. About twelve patients had adenocarcinoma and seven had squamous cell carcinoma as the tumor histology. In every patient, SBRT was given without any concurrent therapy. Every patient was deemed medically inoperable, eleven to twelve because of comorbidities and several because they refused surgery. Ages in the cohort of about a dozen men and over 5 women ranged from roughly 50 to 95 years, with a median of 74. SBRT was given in 3 to 5 fractions with a biologically effective dose of at least 100 Gy, using image-guided IMRT or VMAT. Among the enrolled patients, about 15 had newly diagnosed primary stage I lung tumors, while roughly five had oligometastatic NSCLC following surgical resection of the primary tumor. Distant metastases were developed by four of the 19 patients after SBRT, at a median of roughly 7 months, whereas no significant progression was observed in the other 15 patients.

A history of other malignancies or of prior chemotherapy or radiotherapy was absent in all patients, and node-negative disease was shown on CT and PET/CT in all patients. At each of two time points, approximately 6.6 milliliters of peripheral venous blood were collected in EDTA tubes. Ficoll-Paque Plus density-gradient centrifugation was used to isolate PBMCs. Right after collection, samples were placed at -80 degrees C and kept there until analysis. This clonotype has ten or more counts. Which antigen it targets is not known. No much larger clonotype is one base removed from it; base qualities were not supplied. The TCR beta CDR3 region was amplified from genomic DNA by two rounds of multiplex PCR. In the first round of PCR, primers specific to each TRBV and TRBJ gene were used, and the primer sequences are filed in Chinese patent CN105087789A. Universal primers were used in the second round of PCR. The Roche High Pure PCR Template Preparation Kit was used to extract genomic DNA from the frozen PBMCs. Paired-end sequencing with 151 bp reads was performed on the libraries using an Illumina HiSeq 3000. In the source study's methods: Raw reads lacking the multiplex PCR primer sequences were removed with CutAdapt. PEAR was used to merge high-quality paired reads into contigs. By aligning each contig to reference sequences, MiXCR assigned the TRB V, D and J gene segments to that contig. To remove sequencing errors, CDR3 sequences were clustered according to base quality and sequence similarity. Shannon entropy normalized by the natural log of productive TCR sequence number was used as the measure of diversity. Clonality was computed as one minus the ratio of Shannon entropy to the natural log of the number of unique clonotypes. Using the Youden index from ROC curves, the researchers picked the repertoire-metric cut-offs for progression-free survival, and all analyses were carried out in R 3.5.3. Starting from the raw public reads, TCRdb applied fastp trimming at Q25, assembled clones with MiXCR and retained in-frame beta chains. Each entry is one CDR3 protein sequence, shown with its most common DNA and genes. Here the V and J calls rest on TCRdb's processing, not on the authors' analysis. The table for this sample lists fewer than 35,000 distinct CDR3 sequences; roughly 49% of them were counted only once. 16% of the sample is in the top ten clones.

At the junction V is shortened by 0 bases and J by 5 bases, with 19 bases in between. From its cysteine to its phenylalanine, the CDR3 spans 17 amino acids. Just CDR3 DNA is preserved here, 51 bases in frame from base 1. CDR1 and CDR2 are drawn from the germline V gene: LGHNA, YSLEER. Study-wide findings and limitations: Post-SBRT Shannon entropy and its change from baseline were lower in patients who developed distant metastases; baseline Shannon entropy was not associated with metastases. None of the reported P values were adjusted for multiple comparisons. Limitations of the study included a small cohort and short follow-up, and the study findings need independent validation. After SBRT, the number of unique TCR clones decreased (median around 10,000 before versus 6,500 to 7,000 after; Wilcoxon paired P=0.011). Tumor specificity of expanded TCR clones was not determined. Differences in TRBV and TRBJ usage frequencies by metastasis status were reportedly observed in two V genes at baseline and in several V and two J genes after SBRT.

The sample in question was PBMCs, obtained before or after stereotactic body radiation therapy (not recorded which). This sequence originates from a donor over 45 with non-small cell lung cancer. The receptor chain draws on TRBV4-3 and TRBJ1-1, with TRBD1 tentatively as D gene (5 bases match). Here the CDR3 is given as CASSQDIGTRRGTEAFF. The base sequence is TGCGCCAGCAGCCAAGATATAGGCACCCGGAGGGGAACTGAAGCTTTCTTT.